This record covers a single T cell receptor (beta chain). Antigen: not known. The junction departs from the called germline gene at one end, perhaps through a read error. The data are from a study of human T cells and chemical hapten exposure. Individual cDNA molecules had unique molecular identifiers attached to them by the library. TCRdb used MiXCR to reprocess the RACE reads, holding one entry per CDR3 protein. The sample consists of roughly 45,000 distinct CDR3 sequences, 9% to 9.5% of them appearing once. Study results and caveats: The presence of alopecia in the donors means their immune response may differ from healthy people's. PT1 expanded TCR numbers rose with patch test score.

Germline V gene lookup returns CDR1 DFQATT and CDR2 SNEGSKA (reference sequence). The CDR3 loop spans 10 amino acids. Sample time point: patch test 1, 2 weeks after DPC sensitization. Treatment of the sample: therapeutic diphenylcyclopropenone sensitization with weekly scalp DPC. Donors, patients with alopecia ranging from 18 to 70 years old and judged suitable for DPC, provided samples. Sequencing used whole blood, obtained in connection with sensitization to the hapten diphenylcyclopropenone (DPC). The J gene is TRBJ2-1, the V gene TRBV20-1, with D unclear. The clonotype was recovered from a woman in her forties or fifties with alopecia areata. Some clones in this sample may be carry-over from other donors' samples. DNA of the CDR3: TGCAGTGCCACTTACAATGAGCGGTTCTTC. Translated, it gives CSATYNERFF.